The sequence of this T cell receptor beta chain was determined in a study of blood T cell repertoires in COVID-19. The CDR3 sequence is 19 residues long. Germline assignment: CDR1 MNHNS and CDR2 SASEGT. J gave up 1 base and V 4 bases, and 9 bases lay outside the gene matches. Repertoires were generated with immunoSEQ multiplex PCR, while TCRdb's copy carries only in-frame clones and drops some. The profile shows 300,000 to 400,000 clones, 75% to 90% of them singletons. The material sequenced was PBMCs or T cells enriched from blood (not recorded which). This clonotype was obtained from a man younger than 35 who had recovered from COVID-19. The V gene is TRBV6-1, the J gene TRBJ2-3, with 15 bases identical to TRBD2. CDR3 nucleotide sequence: TGTGCCAGCAGTGGTTTGGGGGGACTAGCGGGAGGACGCACAGATACGCAGTATTTT. This codes for CASSGLGGLAGGRTDTQYF.